A selection of T cell receptor beta chains follows, all from one sample in a study of spatial heterogeneity in lung cancer. In TCRdb, the 5' RACE reads were re-called with MiXCR into one record per CDR3 protein. The data show several thousand distinct CDR3 sequences, with roughly 24% seen just once and 15% to 20% held by the top ten. The material was PBMCs, obtained at surgery. Receptors originate from a male donor with early-stage non-small cell lung cancer. Each CDR3 is given with its conserved first and last residue. The D gene is left open where the match is weak. Some rows have no size entry. The others give once, few or many, or a class for an expanded clone.

TRBV6-6	TRBD1	TRBJ1-6	-	CASSRGGRSDSPLHF	TGTGCCAGCAGTCGAGGGGGCCGGTCAGATTCACCCCTCCACTTT
TRBV5-1	TRBD2	TRBJ2-7	medium-sized	CASRELAGEFEQYF	TGCGCCAGCAGGGAGCTAGCGGGAGAGTTCGAGCAGTACTTC
TRBV11-1	TRBD2	TRBJ2-1	medium-sized	CASSESSGASYNEQFF	TGTGCCAGCAGCGAATCTAGCGGGGCCTCCTACAATGAGCAGTTCTTC
TRBV29-1	-	TRBJ2-7	medium-sized	CSVRGLSYEQYF	TGCAGCGTTCGAGGACTGAGCTACGAGCAGTACTTC
TRBV29-1	TRBD2	TRBJ2-3	medium-sized	CSVARVAGGTDTQYF	TGCAGCGTTGCTCGAGTAGCGGGAGGCACAGATACGCAGTATTTT
TRBV7-3	TRBD1	TRBJ1-1	-	CASGSGQGVSPQAFF	TGTGCCAGCGGCTCAGGACAGGGAGTCTCCCCTCAAGCTTTCTTT
TRBV11-2	TRBD2	TRBJ2-1	medium-sized	CASSLASLRTSGFYNEQFF	TGTGCCAGCAGCTTAGCCAGCCTGCGGACTAGCGGGTTCTACAATGAGCAGTTCTTC
TRBV10-1	-	TRBJ2-3	medium-sized	CASSESSLTDTQYF	TGCGCCAGCAGTGAGTCGTCACTGACAGATACGCAGTATTTT
TRBV21-1	-	TRBJ2-7	medium-sized	CASSKLAPGSSYEQYF	TGTGCCAGCAGCAAATTGGCCCCAGGGAGCTCCTACGAGCAGTACTTC
TRBV29-1	-	TRBJ2-3	-	CSVGRLISTDTQYF	TGCAGCGTAGGCCGGCTGATTAGCACAGATACGCAGTATTTT
TRBV5-1	TRBD1	TRBJ1-4	-	CASSGTGARTEKLFF	TGCGCCAGCAGCGGGACAGGGGCACGGACTGAAAAACTGTTTTTT
TRBV7-9	TRBD2	TRBJ2-3	few	CASSSASGNVDTQYF	TGTGCCAGCAGCTCGGCTAGCGGGAATGTAGATACGCAGTATTTT
TRBV6-2/TRBV6-3	-	TRBJ2-7	-	CASSTYSYEQYF	TGTGCCAGCAGCACGTACAGCTACGAGCAGTACTTC
TRBV14	-	TRBJ1-2	medium-sized	CASSQDQVNYGYTF	TGTGCCAGCAGCCAAGATCAAGTAAACTATGGCTACACCTTC
TRBV5-1	-	TRBJ1-2	-	CASSLAREPGYTF	TGCGCCAGCAGCTTGGCCAGGGAACCTGGCTACACCTTC
TRBV7-8	-	TRBJ2-1	medium-sized	CASSFTYYNEQFF	TGTGCCAGCAGCTTTACCTACTACAATGAGCAGTTCTTC
TRBV5-1	-	TRBJ1-6	once	CASSLDGRLFDSPLHF	TGCGCCAGCAGCTTGGACGGACGGTTGTTTGATTCACCCCTCCACTTT
TRBV27	TRBD1	TRBJ1-1	-	CASTQGDTEAFF	TGTGCCAGCACCCAGGGGGACACTGAAGCTTTCTTT
TRBV11-2	-	TRBJ1-1	-	CASSPLWTDTEAFF	TGTGCCAGCAGCCCCCTTTGGACGGACACTGAAGCTTTCTTT
TRBV29-1	-	TRBJ1-1	few	CSVESDMNTEAFF	TGCAGCGTTGAATCAGACATGAACACTGAAGCTTTCTTT
TRBV7-2	-	TRBJ1-3	medium-sized	CASSISGNTIYF	TGTGCCAGCAGCATTTCTGGAAACACCATATATTTT
TRBV19	-	TRBJ2-1	-	CASSIGAGRYNEQFF	TGTGCCAGTAGTATAGGGGCGGGCCGCTACAATGAGCAGTTCTTC
TRBV29-1	TRBD1	TRBJ1-4	few	CSATDRGNEKLFF	TGCAGCGCAACGGACAGGGGAAACGAAAAACTGTTTTTT
TRBV7-2	-	TRBJ1-3	few	CASSLEFSGNTIYF	TGTGCCAGCAGCTTAGAGTTCTCTGGAAACACCATATATTTT
TRBV7-2	-	TRBJ2-2	medium-sized	CASSGWAGELFF	TGTGCCAGCAGCGGTTGGGCCGGGGAGCTGTTTTTT
TRBV7-9	TRBD1	TRBJ2-2	-	CASSLGDSKPGELFF	TGTGCCAGCAGCTTAGGGGACAGCAAACCCGGGGAGCTGTTTTTT
TRBV7-2	-	TRBJ1-5	medium-sized	CASSLVLGTINQPQHF	TGTGCCAGCAGTCTAGTCTTGGGGACAATTAATCAGCCCCAGCATTTT
TRBV20-1	-	TRBJ2-3	-	CSAPQGAISTDTQYF	TGCAGTGCCCCACAAGGAGCCATTAGCACAGATACGCAGTATTTT
TRBV12-3/TRBV12-4	-	TRBJ2-1	-	CASSLGTWDNEQFF	TGTGCCAGCAGTCTAGGGACCTGGGACAATGAGCAGTTCTTC